This T cell receptor beta chain was recorded in a study of T-cell reconstitution after alpha-beta-depleted transplantation in children. Regarding the study as a whole: The authors attributed T-cell counts and diversity one year after transplant mostly to newly produced T cells. It was reported that alpha-beta T cells came from several hundred expanded graft clones (about two months after transplant).

TCRbeta library preparation incorporated unique molecular identifiers. TCRdb analysed the PCR reads with MiXCR anew, one entry per CDR3 protein. The data contain about 340,000 distinct CDR3 sequences, 15% to 20% of them singletons. Germline V gene lookup returns CDR1 SGHRS and CDR2 YFSETQ. J gave up 5 bases and V 1 base, and 9 bases lay outside the gene matches. The CDR3 consists of 17 residues. This clonotype has more than one count but fewer than ten. Its specificity is unknown. The clonotype comes from a male patient aged 2-9 years who had a stem cell transplant for acute lymphoblastic leukemia, so the T cells may come from the graft donor. This rearrangement joins TRBV5-1 to TRBJ1-1, with 12 bases fitting TRBD1. The sample was PBMCs, mostly from graft donor cells, taken 360 days after TCRalphabeta/CD19-depleted stem cell transplant. The CDR3 region has the DNA TGCGCCAGCAGCTTGACCGGGACAGGGGGCGTTGGGACTGAAGCTTTCTTT. It codes for CASSLTGTGGVGTEAFF. Full variable domain (outside the CDR3, taken from reference TRBV5-1 and TRBJ1-1): KAGVTQTPRYLIKTRGQQVTLSCSPISGHRSVSWYQQTPGQGLQFLFEYFSETQRNKGNFPGRFSGRQFSNSRSEMNVSTLELGDSALYLCASSLTGTGGVGTEAFFGQGTRLTVV.